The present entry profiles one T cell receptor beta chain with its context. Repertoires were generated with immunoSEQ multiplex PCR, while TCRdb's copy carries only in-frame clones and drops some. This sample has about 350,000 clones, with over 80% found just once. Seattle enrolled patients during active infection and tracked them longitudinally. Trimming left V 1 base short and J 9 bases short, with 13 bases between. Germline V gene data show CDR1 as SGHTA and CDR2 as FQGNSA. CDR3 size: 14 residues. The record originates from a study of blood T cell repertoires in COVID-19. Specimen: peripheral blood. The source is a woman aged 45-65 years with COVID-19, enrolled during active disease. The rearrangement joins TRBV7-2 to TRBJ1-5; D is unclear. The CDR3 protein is CASSLEVSGRPQHF. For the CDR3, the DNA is TGTGCCAGCAGCTTAGAAGTCTCCGGTAGGCCCCAGCATTTT.